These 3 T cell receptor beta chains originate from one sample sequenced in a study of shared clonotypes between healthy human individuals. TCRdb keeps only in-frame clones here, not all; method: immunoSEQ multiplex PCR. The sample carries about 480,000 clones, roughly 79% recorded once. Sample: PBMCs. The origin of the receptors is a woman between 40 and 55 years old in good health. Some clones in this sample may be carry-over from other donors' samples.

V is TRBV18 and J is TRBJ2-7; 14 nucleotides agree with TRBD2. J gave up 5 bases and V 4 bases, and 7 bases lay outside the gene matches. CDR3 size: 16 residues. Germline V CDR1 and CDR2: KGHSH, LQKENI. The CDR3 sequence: CASSQGTSGRGDEQYF. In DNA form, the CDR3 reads TGTGCCAGCTCACAAGGGACTAGCGGGAGAGGCGACGAGCAGTACTTC.

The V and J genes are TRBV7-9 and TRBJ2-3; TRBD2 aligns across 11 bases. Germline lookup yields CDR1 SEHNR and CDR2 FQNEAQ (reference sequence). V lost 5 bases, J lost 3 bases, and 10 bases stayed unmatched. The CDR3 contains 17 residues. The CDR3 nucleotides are TGTGCCAGCAGCCTGAGGCTAGCGGGAGGAGAGACAGATACGCAGTATTTT. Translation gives CASSLRLAGGETDTQYF.

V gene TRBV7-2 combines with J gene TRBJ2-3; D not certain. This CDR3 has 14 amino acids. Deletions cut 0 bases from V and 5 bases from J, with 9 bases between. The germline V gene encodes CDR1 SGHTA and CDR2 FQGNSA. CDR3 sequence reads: CASSLAGSEDTQYF. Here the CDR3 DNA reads TGTGCCAGCAGCTTAGCCGGCAGTGAAGATACGCAGTATTTT.